Listed below are T cell receptor beta chains from one sample, sequenced in a study of CD8 T cells in ankylosing spondylitis. One entry per CDR3 protein, called by TCRdb with MiXCR from the 5' RACE reads. This sample has under 150,000 distinct CDR3 sequences, with approximately 14% found just once. Input material: blood, either unsorted or a sorted T cell fraction (not recorded which). Source of these receptors: a female donor with ankylosing spondylitis or in good health (not recorded which). The CDR3 runs from the conserved cysteine through the conserved F or W. A D gene is named only where the DNA matches it firmly. The size entry is marked missing in some rows and otherwise reads once, few, many or a size class.

V gene,J gene,D gene,clone size,CDR3 DNA,CDR3 protein
TRBV7-9,TRBJ2-3,NA,many,TGTGCCAGCAGCCAGTCCCTTGTTCAAGATACGCAGTATTTT,CASSQSLVQDTQYF
TRBV2,TRBJ1-1,NA,few,TGTGCCAGCGGGGGACGGGCCGAAGCTTTCTTT,CASGGRAEAFF
TRBV19,TRBJ2-4,NA,NA,TGTGCCAGTAGTATTCTTACAGGCGGGGACATTCAGTACTTC,CASSILTGGDIQYF
TRBV3-1,TRBJ2-2,TRBD1,NA,TGTGCCAGCAGCCACAGACAGGGCGCCGGGGAGCTGTTTTTT,CASSHRQGAGELFF
TRBV12-3/TRBV12-4,TRBJ2-1,TRBD2,few,TGTGCCAGCAGTTTAGCTCTAGCGGCCCAACTTGGCGGGCAGTTCTTC,CASSLALAAQLGGQFF
TRBV5-5,TRBJ2-3,NA,NA,TGTGCCAGCAGCTCCCCCGGGCCCAGGACAGATACGCAGTATTTT,CASSSPGPRTDTQYF
TRBV5-6,TRBJ2-3,NA,many,TGTGCCAGCAGCCCCCTTATCGGGGCAAGAGAAGATACGCAGTATTTT,CASSPLIGAREDTQYF
TRBV7-2,TRBJ2-2,NA,many,TGTGCCAGCAGAAAGACCGGGGGCAACACCGGGGAGCTGTTTTTT,CASRKTGGNTGELFF
TRBV19,TRBJ2-1,NA,NA,TGTGCCAGTGCCCAGTGGTCTAGTGATGAGCAGTTCTTC,CASAQWSSDEQFF
TRBV19,TRBJ1-1,NA,NA,TGTGCCAGTAGCAAGGGGTTTACTGAAGCTTTCTTT,CASSKGFTEAFF
TRBV6-1,TRBJ2-1,TRBD2,many,TGTGCCAGCAGAACCGATTGGGGACTAGAAGTAGCGAATGAGCAGTTCTTC,CASRTDWGLEVANEQFF
TRBV9,TRBJ2-3,TRBD2,many,TGTGCCAGCAGCAAAGGAGGGGGACTAGCGTCAGATACGCAGTATTTT,CASSKGGGLASDTQYF
TRBV4-2,TRBJ1-2,TRBD1,many,TGTGCCAGCAGCCCCGAGGGACAGACCTATGGCTACACCTTC,CASSPEGQTYGYTF
TRBV9,TRBJ1-1,NA,few,TGTGCCAGCAGCGTAGGCGGACCGGGACAAAGAACTGAAGCTTTCTTT,CASSVGGPGQRTEAFF
TRBV6-1,TRBJ2-5,NA,once,TGTGCCAGCAGTCGCAGGGGGGGGGTCCAAGAGACCCAGTACTTC,CASSRRGGVQETQYF
TRBV20-1,TRBJ2-7,TRBD2,NA,TGCAGTGTTTTGCGGGAGAGAGGCTCCTACGAGCAGTACTTC,CSVLRERGSYEQYF